The present entry profiles one T cell receptor (beta chain) with its context. Between the trimmed V and J ends, which lost 1 base and 0 bases, there was a span of 15 bases. The CDR3 length is 17 residues. Germline V lookup: CDR1 LNHDA, CDR2 SQIVND (reference sequence). This entry is derived from a study of technical replicates of blood from a handful of donors. Clones were read by immunoSEQ multiplex PCR, and TCRdb kept only the in-frame ones, dropping some. The data show about 83,000 clones, roughly 96% seen once. The sequence came from a human donor in good health. This rearrangement joins TRBV19 to TRBJ2-5, with a tentative D call TRBD2 (5 bases). Sequenced material: T cells isolated from PBMCs. The CDR3 sequence is CASSIGAGPKNQETQYF. CDR3 in DNA: TGTGCCAGTAGTATAGGGGCGGGCCCTAAAAACCAAGAGACCCAGTACTTC.